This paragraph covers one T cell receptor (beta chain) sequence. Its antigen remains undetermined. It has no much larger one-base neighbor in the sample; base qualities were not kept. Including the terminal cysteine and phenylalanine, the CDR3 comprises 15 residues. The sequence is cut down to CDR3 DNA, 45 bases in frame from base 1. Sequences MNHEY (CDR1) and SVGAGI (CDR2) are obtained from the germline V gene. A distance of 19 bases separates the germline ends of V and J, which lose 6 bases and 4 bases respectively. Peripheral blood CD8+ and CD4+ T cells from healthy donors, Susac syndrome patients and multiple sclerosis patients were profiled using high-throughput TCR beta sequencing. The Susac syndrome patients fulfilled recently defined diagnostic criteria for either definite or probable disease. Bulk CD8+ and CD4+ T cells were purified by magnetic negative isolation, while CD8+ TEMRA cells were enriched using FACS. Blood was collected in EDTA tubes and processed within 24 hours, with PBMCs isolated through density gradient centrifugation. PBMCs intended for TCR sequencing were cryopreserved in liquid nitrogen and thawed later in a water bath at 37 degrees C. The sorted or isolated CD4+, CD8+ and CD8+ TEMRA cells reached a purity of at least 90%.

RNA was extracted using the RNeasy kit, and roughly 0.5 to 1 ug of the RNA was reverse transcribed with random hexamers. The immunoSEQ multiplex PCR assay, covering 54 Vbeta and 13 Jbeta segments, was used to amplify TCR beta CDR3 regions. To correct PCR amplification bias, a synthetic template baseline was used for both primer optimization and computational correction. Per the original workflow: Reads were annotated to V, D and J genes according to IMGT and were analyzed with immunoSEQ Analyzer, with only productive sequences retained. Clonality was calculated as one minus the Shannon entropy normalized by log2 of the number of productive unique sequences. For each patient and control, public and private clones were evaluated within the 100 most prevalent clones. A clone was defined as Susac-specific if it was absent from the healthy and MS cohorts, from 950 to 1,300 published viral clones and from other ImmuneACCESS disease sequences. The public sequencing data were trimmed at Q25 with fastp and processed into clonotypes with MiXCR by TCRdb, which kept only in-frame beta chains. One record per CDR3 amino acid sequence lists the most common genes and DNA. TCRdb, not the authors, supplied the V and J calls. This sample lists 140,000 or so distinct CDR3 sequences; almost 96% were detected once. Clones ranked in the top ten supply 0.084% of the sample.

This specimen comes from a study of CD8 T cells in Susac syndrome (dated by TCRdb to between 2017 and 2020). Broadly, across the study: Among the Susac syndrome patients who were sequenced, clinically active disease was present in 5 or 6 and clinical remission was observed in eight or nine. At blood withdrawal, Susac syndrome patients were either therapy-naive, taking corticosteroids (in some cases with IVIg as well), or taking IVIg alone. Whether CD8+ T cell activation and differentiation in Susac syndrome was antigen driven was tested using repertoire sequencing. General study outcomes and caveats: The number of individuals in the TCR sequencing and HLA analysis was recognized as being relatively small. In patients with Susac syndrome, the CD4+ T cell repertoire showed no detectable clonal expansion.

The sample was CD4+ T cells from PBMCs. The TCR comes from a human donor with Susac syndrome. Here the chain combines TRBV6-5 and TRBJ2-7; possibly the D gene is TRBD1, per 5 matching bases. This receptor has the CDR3 CASSFSTLQVYEQYF. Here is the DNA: TGTGCCAGCAGCTTCTCAACATTACAGGTTTACGAGCAGTACTTC.